This TCR beta chain was retrieved from a study of T cell responses to AZD1222 COVID-19 vaccine. TCRdb's copy holds only in-frame clones and misses some; the assay was immunoSEQ multiplex PCR. The sample includes about 84,000 clones, roughly 87% of them seen just once. The sequences come from peripheral blood, collected on day 0 of AZD1222 vaccination. This receptor was identified in an adult in good health.

In DNA, the CDR3 is TGTGCCAGCAGTCCAAGCAACGTCCTGACTTTC. It is translated as CASSPSNVLTF. The chain has TRBV6-6 and TRBJ2-6; no reliable D call. Trimming left V 5 bases short and J 9 bases short, with 5 bases between. The CDR3 sequence is 11 residues long. Germline CDR1 and CDR2: MNHNY and SVGAGI (reference sequence).